A selection of T cell receptor beta chains follows, all from one sample in a study of T cells in Graves' hyperthyroidism and ophthalmopathy. MiXCR, applied by TCRdb to the multiplex PCR reads, yields one record per CDR3 protein. This table has fewer than 450,000 distinct CDR3 sequences, about a sixth appearing once. Input material: blood. All receptors come from a woman in her twenties or thirties with Graves' hyperthyroidism that later progressed to Graves' ophthalmopathy. Each CDR3 is given with its conserved first and last residue. The D gene is left open where the match is weak. Where a row states a size, it is once, few, many or the class of an expanded clone; other rows omit it.

j_call d_call clone_size v_call cdr3_aa cdr3_nt
TRBJ2-1 NA many TRBV20-1 CSARNNEQFF TGCAGTGCTAGAAATAATGAGCAGTTCTTC
TRBJ2-3 TRBD1 NA TRBV6-1 CASNPGTGGADTQYF TGTGCCAGCAACCCCGGGACAGGGGGCGCAGATACGCAGTATTTT
TRBJ2-6 NA NA TRBV5-1 CASSRSGANVLTF TGCGCCAGCAGCCGCTCTGGGGCCAACGTCCTGACTTTC
TRBJ1-3 NA many TRBV12-3/TRBV12-4 CASSQQGGIGNTIYF TGTGCCAGCAGCCAGCAGGGAGGAATTGGAAACACCATATATTTT
TRBJ2-7 TRBD1 NA TRBV20-1 CSARSGTGSYEQYF TGCAGTGCTAGATCCGGGACAGGGTCGTACGAGCAGTACTTC
TRBJ2-4 TRBD2 few TRBV20-1 CSALRLAGGEDIQYF TGCAGTGCTTTACGACTAGCGGGAGGGGAGGACATTCAGTACTTC
TRBJ2-3 TRBD2 few TRBV5-1 CASSLVWGGGFNEDTQYF TGCGCCAGCAGCTTGGTATGGGGCGGGGGGTTCAATGAAGATACGCAGTATTTT
TRBJ2-5 NA many TRBV6-1 CASKGHHPGHSAWAQYF TGTGCCAGCAAGGGGCATCACCCAGGGCATTCCGCATGGGCCCAGTACTTC
TRBJ2-1 TRBD1 many TRBV20-1 CSAALQDRVFDEQFF TGCAGTGCTGCCCTCCAGGACAGGGTGTTTGATGAGCAGTTCTTC
TRBJ1-2 NA NA TRBV3-1 CASSLTAGLTNYGYTF TGTGCCAGCAGCCTGACGGCGGGACTTACTAACTATGGCTACACCTTC
TRBJ2-1 NA many TRBV11-2 CASSLQPSGHNEQFF TGTGCCAGCAGCTTACAGCCTTCAGGCCACAATGAGCAGTTCTTC
TRBJ2-7 TRBD2 few TRBV2 CASRKGGGLARTYEQYF TGTGCCAGCAGGAAGGGGGGCGGACTAGCGCGAACCTACGAGCAGTACTTC
TRBJ1-5 NA few TRBV20-1 CSATYRVGNQPQHF TGCAGTGCTACCTACAGGGTCGGCAATCAGCCCCAGCATTTT
TRBJ2-7 TRBD2 many TRBV3-1 CASSLGLGSAEQYF TGTGCCAGCAGCCTGGGACTAGGCTCCGCCGAGCAGTACTTC
TRBJ2-2 NA many TRBV28 CASGTKNTGELFF TGTGCCAGCGGCACTAAGAACACCGGGGAGCTGTTTTTT
TRBJ1-5 TRBD1 many TRBV27 CASGDSRYQPQHF TGTGCCAGCGGGGACAGTAGATATCAGCCCCAGCATTTT
TRBJ2-2 TRBD2 many TRBV7-9 CASSPRGTSGLNTGELFF TGTGCCAGCAGCCCCAGAGGGACTAGCGGGCTGAACACCGGGGAGCTGTTTTTT
TRBJ2-3 TRBD1 few TRBV10-3 CAVRAATGGEADTQYF TGTGCCGTCCGCGCCGCGACAGGGGGTGAGGCAGATACGCAGTATTTT
TRBJ1-2 NA many TRBV18 CASSPSTGLYGYTF TGTGCCAGCTCACCATCGACAGGCCTCTATGGCTACACCTTC
TRBJ2-5 TRBD1 many TRBV5-1 CASSSTGGETQYF TGTGCCAGCAGCTCGACAGGGGGGGAGACCCAGTACTTC
TRBJ2-1 TRBD1 many TRBV7-9 CASSTWTGLNEQFF TGTGCCAGCAGCACATGGACAGGGTTGAATGAGCAGTTCTTC
TRBJ2-5 NA NA TRBV6-5 CASSSSRTQYF TGTGCCAGCAGTTCATCACGGACCCAGTACTTC
TRBJ2-5 TRBD2 many TRBV12-3/TRBV12-4 CASRNERGGPETQYF TGTGCCAGCAGAAACGAGCGGGGGGGCCCGGAGACCCAGTACTTC
TRBJ2-2 TRBD1 NA TRBV29-1 CSVARGQGARAGELFF TGCAGCGTTGCGAGAGGGCAGGGGGCTCGCGCCGGGGAGCTGTTTTTT
TRBJ1-1 TRBD1 NA TRBV5-1 CASSATGENTEAFF TGCGCCAGCAGCGCGACAGGGGAGAACACTGAAGCTTTCTTT
TRBJ2-5 NA many TRBV11-1 CASSQQNYLGNEETQYF TGTGCCAGCAGTCAACAAAATTATCTCGGGAACGAAGAGACCCAGTACTTC
TRBJ1-1 NA many TRBV29-1 CSVEDLQAGENTEAFF TGCAGCGTTGAAGATCTTCAGGCAGGGGAGAACACTGAAGCTTTCTTT
TRBJ2-3 NA many TRBV28 CASSPWGSTTDTQYF TGTGCCAGCAGTCCATGGGGAAGTACAACAGATACGCAGTATTTT
TRBJ1-1 NA NA TRBV6-1 CASSWNTENTEAFF TGTGCCAGCAGCTGGAACACTGAAAACACTGAAGCTTTCTTT
TRBJ2-5 NA many TRBV20-1 CSARDLVGDFGETQYF TGCAGTGCTAGAGATCTGGTAGGGGACTTCGGGGAGACCCAGTACTTC
TRBJ2-1 NA many TRBV28 CASSSPVGGPHNEQFF TGTGCCAGCAGTTCTCCCGTAGGGGGACCCCACAATGAGCAGTTCTTC
TRBJ2-3 NA many TRBV12-3/TRBV12-4 CASSLLSGAPDTQYF TGTGCCAGCAGTTTACTATCGGGGGCCCCAGATACGCAGTATTTT
TRBJ1-1 NA few TRBV27 CASRSGAPEAFF TGTGCCAGCAGATCAGGTGCCCCTGAAGCTTTCTTT
TRBJ1-6 TRBD1 few TRBV11-2 CASSSGQPDSPLHF TGTGCCAGCAGCTCGGGACAGCCGGATTCACCCCTCCACTTT
TRBJ2-7 TRBD1 many TRBV4-1 CASSQSDRAEQYF TGCGCCAGCAGCCAATCCGACAGGGCGGAGCAGTACTTC
TRBJ2-7 TRBD1 many TRBV20-1 CSAKFSWDREDASSYEQYF TGCAGTGCTAAGTTTTCGTGGGACAGGGAGGATGCGAGCTCCTACGAGCAGTACTTC
TRBJ2-7 NA many TRBV6-1 CASSRFGGVSYEQYF TGTGCCAGCAGCCGTTTTGGGGGTGTGTCCTACGAGCAGTACTTC
TRBJ2-3 NA NA TRBV9 CASSPQMGRGYTDTQYF TGTGCCAGCAGCCCCCAGATGGGCAGGGGATACACAGATACGCAGTATTTT
TRBJ1-6 NA many TRBV10-3 CAISEDTALHF TGTGCCATCAGTGAAGACACCGCCCTCCACTTT
TRBJ2-7 NA NA TRBV25-1 CASISGDEDYEQYF TGTGCCAGCATTTCAGGGGATGAAGACTACGAGCAGTACTTC
TRBJ1-6 TRBD1 many TRBV19 CASSMVPRQGYNSPLHF TGTGCCAGTAGTATGGTCCCCCGACAGGGATATAATTCACCCCTCCACTTT
TRBJ2-1 NA many TRBV2 CASKVGWGGHEQFF TGTGCCAGCAAGGTTGGGTGGGGGGGCCATGAGCAGTTCTTC
TRBJ1-4 NA many TRBV6-1 CASSPYRAGDEKLFF TGTGCCAGCAGCCCCTACAGGGCCGGCGATGAAAAACTGTTTTTT
TRBJ2-5 TRBD1 many TRBV7-9 CASSHPGQGFLETQYF TGTGCCAGCAGCCACCCGGGACAGGGGTTCCTGGAGACCCAGTACTTC
TRBJ2-3 NA many TRBV2 CASSSDSGGDTQYF TGTGCCAGCAGTTCTGACTCCGGTGGAGATACGCAGTATTTT
TRBJ1-3 NA many TRBV7-8 CASSPGPSGNTIYF TGTGCCAGCAGCCCGGGCCCCTCTGGAAACACCATATATTTT
TRBJ2-3 NA many TRBV20-1 CSASDGRTTTDTQYF TGCAGTGCTAGCGATGGACGGACTACTACAGATACGCAGTATTTT
TRBJ1-5 TRBD1 NA TRBV20-1 CSATGQGDQPQHF TGCAGTGCTACCGGACAGGGGGATCAGCCCCAGCATTTT
TRBJ2-2 NA NA TRBV5-5 CASSFAITGELFF TGTGCCAGCAGCTTCGCGATCACCGGGGAGCTGTTTTTT
TRBJ1-1 NA few TRBV5-6 CASSLQTIAARFF TGTGCCAGCAGCTTGCAAACAATAGCGGCTCGTTTCTTT
TRBJ2-2 NA few TRBV5-6 CASSSGGLHGELFF TGTGCCAGCAGCTCGGGGGGCTTACACGGGGAGCTGTTTTTT
TRBJ2-5 NA many TRBV20-1 CSASNPTLQETQYF TGCAGTGCTAGTAATCCAACTCTGCAAGAGACCCAGTACTTC
TRBJ2-1 TRBD1 NA TRBV19 CASSADRAAYNEQFF TGTGCCAGTAGTGCGGACAGGGCGGCGTACAATGAGCAGTTCTTC
TRBJ1-2 TRBD1 many TRBV19 CASSTNRGPNGGYTF TGTGCCAGTAGTACCAACAGGGGGCCGAATGGTGGCTACACCTTC
TRBJ2-7 NA many TRBV7-9 CASSSYEIQTDEQYF TGTGCCAGCAGCTCCTACGAGATTCAAACTGACGAGCAGTACTTC
TRBJ2-2 TRBD1 NA TRBV29-1 CSAGQGGYTGELFF TGCAGCGCAGGACAGGGGGGTTACACCGGGGAGCTGTTTTTT
TRBJ2-7 TRBD1 many TRBV24-1 CATSGTGGYEQYF TGTGCCACCAGTGGGACAGGGGGCTACGAGCAGTACTTC
TRBJ2-5 TRBD2 many TRBV27 CASSRTSGPQETQYF TGTGCCAGCAGCCGGACTAGCGGGCCTCAGGAGACCCAGTACTTC
TRBJ2-5 NA many TRBV7-9 CASSLALGGPAETQYF TGTGCCAGCAGCTTAGCCCTTGGGGGACCTGCAGAGACCCAGTACTTC
TRBJ2-5 TRBD1 few TRBV5-1 CASSVGQGLEETQYF TGCGCCAGCAGCGTCGGACAGGGTTTGGAGGAGACCCAGTACTTC